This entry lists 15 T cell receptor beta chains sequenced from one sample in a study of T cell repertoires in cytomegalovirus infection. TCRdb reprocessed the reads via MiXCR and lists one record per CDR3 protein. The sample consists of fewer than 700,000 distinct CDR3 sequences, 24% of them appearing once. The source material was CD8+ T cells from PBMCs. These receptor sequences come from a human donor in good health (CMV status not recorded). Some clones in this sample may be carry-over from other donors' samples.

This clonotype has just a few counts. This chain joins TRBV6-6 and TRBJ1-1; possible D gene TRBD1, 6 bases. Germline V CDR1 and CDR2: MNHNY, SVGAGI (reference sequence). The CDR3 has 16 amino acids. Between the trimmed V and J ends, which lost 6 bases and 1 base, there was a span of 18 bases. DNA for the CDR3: TGTGCCAGCAGCCGCAGGGGTGTAGGACAGAACACTGAAGCTTTCTTT. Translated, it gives CASSRRGVGQNTEAFF.

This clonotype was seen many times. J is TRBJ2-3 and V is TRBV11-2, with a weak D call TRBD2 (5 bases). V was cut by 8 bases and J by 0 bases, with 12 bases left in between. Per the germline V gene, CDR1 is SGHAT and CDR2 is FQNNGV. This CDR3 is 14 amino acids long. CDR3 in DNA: TGTGCCAGCTCCTCGGGGTCTAGCACAGATACGCAGTATTTT. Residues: CASSSGSSTDTQYF. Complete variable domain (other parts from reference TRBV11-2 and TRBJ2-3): EAGVAQSPRYKIIEKRQSVAFWCNPISGHATLYWYQQILGQGPKLLIQFQNNGVVDDSQLPKDRFSAERLKGVDSTLKIQPAKLEDSAVYLCASSSGSSTDTQYFGPGTRLTVL.

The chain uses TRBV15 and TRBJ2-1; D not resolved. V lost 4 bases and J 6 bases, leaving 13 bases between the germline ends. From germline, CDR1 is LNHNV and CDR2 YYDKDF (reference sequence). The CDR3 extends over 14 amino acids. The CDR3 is CATSMGTRINEQFF. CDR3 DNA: TGTGCCACCAGCATGGGTACCCGGATCAATGAGCAGTTCTTC.

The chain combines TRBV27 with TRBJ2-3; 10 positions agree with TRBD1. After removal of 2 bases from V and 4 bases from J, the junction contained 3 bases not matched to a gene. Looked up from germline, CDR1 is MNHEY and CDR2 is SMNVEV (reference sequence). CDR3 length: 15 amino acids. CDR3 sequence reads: CASSLRGQGPDTQYF. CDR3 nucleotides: TGTGCCAGCAGTTTAAGGGGACAGGGGCCAGATACGCAGTATTTT.

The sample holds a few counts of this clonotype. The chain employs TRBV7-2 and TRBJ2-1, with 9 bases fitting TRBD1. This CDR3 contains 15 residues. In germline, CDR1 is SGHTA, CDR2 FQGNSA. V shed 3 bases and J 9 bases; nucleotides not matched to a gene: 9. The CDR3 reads CASSFLQGALVEQFF. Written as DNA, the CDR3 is TGTGCCAGCAGCTTTCTACAGGGGGCGCTTGTTGAGCAGTTCTTC.

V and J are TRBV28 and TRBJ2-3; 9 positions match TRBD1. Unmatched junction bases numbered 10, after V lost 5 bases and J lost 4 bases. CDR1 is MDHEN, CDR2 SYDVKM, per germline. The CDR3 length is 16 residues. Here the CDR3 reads CASSPSQGAYSDTQYF. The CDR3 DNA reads TGTGCCAGCAGTCCGTCACAGGGGGCTTATTCAGATACGCAGTATTTT.

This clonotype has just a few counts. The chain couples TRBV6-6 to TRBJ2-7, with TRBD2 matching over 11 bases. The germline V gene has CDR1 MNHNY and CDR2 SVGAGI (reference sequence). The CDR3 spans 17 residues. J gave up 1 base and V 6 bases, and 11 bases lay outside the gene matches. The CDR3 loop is CASSQQSTSGGSYEQYF. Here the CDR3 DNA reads TGTGCCAGCAGCCAACAGTCAACTAGCGGGGGTTCCTACGAGCAGTACTTC.

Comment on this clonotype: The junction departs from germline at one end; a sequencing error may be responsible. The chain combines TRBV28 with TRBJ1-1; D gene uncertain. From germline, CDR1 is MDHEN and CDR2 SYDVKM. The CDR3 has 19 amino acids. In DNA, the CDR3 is TGTACCAGCAGTTTAATGGCCGGCGTGTTCGACGGTCCGAACACTGAAGCTTTCTTT. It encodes CTSSLMAGVFDGPNTEAFF.

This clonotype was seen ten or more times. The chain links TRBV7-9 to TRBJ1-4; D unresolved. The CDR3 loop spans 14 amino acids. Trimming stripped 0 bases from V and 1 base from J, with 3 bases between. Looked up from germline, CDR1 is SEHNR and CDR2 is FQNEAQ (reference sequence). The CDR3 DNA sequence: TGTGCCAGCAGCTTAGCGGGAACTAATGAAAAACTGTTTTTT. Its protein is CASSLAGTNEKLFF.

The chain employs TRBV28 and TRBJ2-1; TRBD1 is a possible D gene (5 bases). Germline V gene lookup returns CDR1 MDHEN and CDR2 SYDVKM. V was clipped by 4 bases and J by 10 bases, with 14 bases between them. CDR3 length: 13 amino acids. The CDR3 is CASSSVQGGEQFF. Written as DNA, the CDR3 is TGTGCCAGCAGTTCCGTGCAGGGTGGAGAGCAGTTCTTC.

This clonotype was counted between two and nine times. The CDR3 loop is CASSRSRGDIMNEQFF. The CDR3 DNA follows: TGTGCCAGCAGCCGTTCCCGGGGGGACATAATGAATGAGCAGTTCTTC. The chain couples TRBV14 to TRBJ2-1, with D possibly TRBD2 on 7 matching bases. V was clipped by 4 bases and J by 7 bases, with 20 bases between them. The CDR3 is made up of 16 amino acids. Germline assignment: CDR1 SGHDN and CDR2 FVKESK.

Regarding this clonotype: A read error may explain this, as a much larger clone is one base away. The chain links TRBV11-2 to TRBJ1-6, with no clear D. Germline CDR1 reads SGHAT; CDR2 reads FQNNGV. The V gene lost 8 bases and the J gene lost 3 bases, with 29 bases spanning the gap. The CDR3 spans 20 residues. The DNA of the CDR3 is TGTGCCAGCCAACCCCCCTCAGACGCGGAAACGGGATACTATAATTCACCCCTCCACTTT. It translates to CASQPPSDAETGYYNSPLHF.

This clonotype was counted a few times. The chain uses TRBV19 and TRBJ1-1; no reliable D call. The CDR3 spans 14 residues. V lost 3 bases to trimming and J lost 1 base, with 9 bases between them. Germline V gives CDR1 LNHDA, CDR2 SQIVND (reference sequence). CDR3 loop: CASSISPGNTEAFF. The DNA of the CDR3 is TGTGCCAGTAGTATCTCTCCAGGGAACACTGAAGCTTTCTTT.

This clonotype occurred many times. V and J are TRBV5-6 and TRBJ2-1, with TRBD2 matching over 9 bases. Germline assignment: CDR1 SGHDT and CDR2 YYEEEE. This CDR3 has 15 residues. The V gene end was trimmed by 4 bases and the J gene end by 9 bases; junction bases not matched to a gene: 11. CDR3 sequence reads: CASSGEPGLAVEQFF. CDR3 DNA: TGTGCCAGCAGCGGGGAGCCGGGACTAGCTGTTGAGCAGTTCTTC.

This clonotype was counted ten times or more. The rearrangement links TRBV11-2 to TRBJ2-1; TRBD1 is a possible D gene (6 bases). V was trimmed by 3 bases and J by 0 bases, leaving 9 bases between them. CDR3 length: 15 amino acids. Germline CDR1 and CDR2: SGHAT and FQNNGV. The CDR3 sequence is CASSFRDNSYNEQFF. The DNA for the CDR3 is TGTGCCAGCAGCTTTCGGGACAACTCCTACAATGAGCAGTTCTTC.